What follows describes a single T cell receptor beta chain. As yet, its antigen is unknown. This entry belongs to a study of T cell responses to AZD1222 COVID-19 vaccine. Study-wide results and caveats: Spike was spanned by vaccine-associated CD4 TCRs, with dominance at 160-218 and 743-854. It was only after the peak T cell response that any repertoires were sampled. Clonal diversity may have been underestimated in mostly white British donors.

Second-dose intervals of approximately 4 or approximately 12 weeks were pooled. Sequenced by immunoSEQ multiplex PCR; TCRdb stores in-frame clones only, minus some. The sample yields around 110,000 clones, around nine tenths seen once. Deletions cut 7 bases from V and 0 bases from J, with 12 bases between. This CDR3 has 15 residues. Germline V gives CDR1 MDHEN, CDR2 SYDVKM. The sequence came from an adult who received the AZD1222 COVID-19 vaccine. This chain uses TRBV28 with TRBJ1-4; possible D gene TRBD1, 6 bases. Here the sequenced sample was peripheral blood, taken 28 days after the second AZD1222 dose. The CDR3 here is CASTRQESTNEKLFF. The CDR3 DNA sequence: TGTGCCAGCACCAGACAGGAATCAACTAATGAAAAACTGTTTTTT.